This TCR beta chain appears in the sequencing data of a study of T cells in Graves' hyperthyroidism and ophthalmopathy. Authors of the study amplified TCR beta CDR3 regions from RNA transcripts. When the TCR CDR3 underwent first-round RT-PCR, the HTBI primer set was used. TCRdb re-analysed the multiplex PCR reads in MiXCR, keeping a single row per CDR3 protein. The sample carries 660,000 or so distinct CDR3 sequences, about 45% recorded once. This clonotype was counted between two and nine times. This TCR was recovered from an adult man with Graves' disease, either hyperthyroidism or ophthalmopathy (not recorded which). Sequencing was performed on peripheral blood or thyroid tissue (not recorded which).

CDR3 region: CASSRDSRNEKLFF. The DNA for the CDR3 is TGTGCCAGCAGCCGGGACAGCCGTAATGAAAAACTGTTTTTT. The rearrangement links TRBV5-6 to TRBJ1-4, with TRBD1 matching over 7 bases. The germline CDR1 and CDR2 sequences are SGHDT and YYEEEE. The CDR3 extends over 14 amino acids. The ends lost 4 bases at V and 4 bases at J; junction bases unmatched: 4.